Sequencing of this T cell receptor (beta chain) was carried out in a study of blood T cell repertoires in COVID-19 (dated by TCRdb to about 2020). In the study overall: Samples covering the acute and convalescent phases of COVID-19 were provided by collaborators in the United States, Italy and Spain. The prospective study material was composed of cDNA or gDNA derived from T cells, B-cell-depleted T cells, or PBMCs. Subjects who had been exposed to COVID-19, were actively infected with it, or had recovered from it provided the deeply sampled blood TCRbeta repertoires that made up the dataset. The repertoires were made available in a free public database intended to serve as a resource for research on the immune response to SARS-CoV-2. The samples were drawn from the first 160 participants of the ongoing ImmuneRACE study and from over 950 subjects provided by 6 global collaborators. A de-identified subject ID, COVID-19 status, age in years and sex were almost always included in the sample metadata. Where available, HLA class I and class II types were taken from metadata supplied by the sample provider and were not determined by assay-based typing. The paper as a whole reports these results and caveats: The quantity of clinical and demographic metadata differed by source and by participant and was supplied without curation.

Notes on this clone: Its antigen target is currently unknown. No base quality values were provided; no much bigger clone lies one nucleotide off.

TCRbeta CDR3 regions were amplified from genomic DNA using the immunoSEQ Assay, a bias-controlled multiplex PCR. The source study handled its data this way. The number of nucleated cells in each sample was estimated from the amplification of reference gene primers within the assay. Sequence reads were collapsed and filtered to measure the absolute abundance of every unique TCRbeta CDR3 rearrangement. For each sample, productive Simpson clonality was calculated by taking the square root of Simpson's diversity index across productive rearrangements. Drawn from immuneACCESS, this table holds only the in-frame rearrangements with V and J called that TCRdb kept. Clones are partly lost; checked studies trace under half to an unresolved V gene and leave the rest unexplained. That table is the source of V, J and clone size, and D and trimming were worked out from the DNA. The sample yields 200,000 to 300,000 clones; roughly 85% were counted once. The top ten clonotypes cover 9.1% of the sample.

From the germline V gene, CDR1 is SGHVS and CDR2 is FQNEAQ. The CDR3 contains 14 residues, cysteine and phenylalanine counted. Only the CDR3 part of the read is kept: 42 bases, read in frame from the first base. V was cut back by 2 bases and J by 3 bases, leaving a gap of 10 bases between them. Enrolling through a virtual design, the prospective study's participants ranged in age from roughly 18 to 90 years and lived across roughly 24 United States geographic areas. In the prospective study, cohorts were assigned on the basis of participant-reported clinical history obtained from a screening survey and a study questionnaire. In the prospective study, mobile phlebotomists collected whole blood, serum and a nasopharyngeal or oropharyngeal swab from each participant. Prospective study participants could optionally give additional blood draws and questionnaires over an approximately 2-month period. Before DNA extraction, blood samples from the prospective study were shipped at room temperature or frozen.

The rearranged chain carries TRBV7-8 and TRBJ1-1; the D gene is perhaps TRBD1, from 6 matching bases. The source material was PBMCs or T cells enriched from blood (not recorded which). The sequence derives from a woman aged 45 to 65 with acute COVID-19. The DNA is TGTGCCAGCAGCTTATCCGGGGGGCACACTGAAGCTTTCTTT. Its protein is CASSLSGGHTEAFF.